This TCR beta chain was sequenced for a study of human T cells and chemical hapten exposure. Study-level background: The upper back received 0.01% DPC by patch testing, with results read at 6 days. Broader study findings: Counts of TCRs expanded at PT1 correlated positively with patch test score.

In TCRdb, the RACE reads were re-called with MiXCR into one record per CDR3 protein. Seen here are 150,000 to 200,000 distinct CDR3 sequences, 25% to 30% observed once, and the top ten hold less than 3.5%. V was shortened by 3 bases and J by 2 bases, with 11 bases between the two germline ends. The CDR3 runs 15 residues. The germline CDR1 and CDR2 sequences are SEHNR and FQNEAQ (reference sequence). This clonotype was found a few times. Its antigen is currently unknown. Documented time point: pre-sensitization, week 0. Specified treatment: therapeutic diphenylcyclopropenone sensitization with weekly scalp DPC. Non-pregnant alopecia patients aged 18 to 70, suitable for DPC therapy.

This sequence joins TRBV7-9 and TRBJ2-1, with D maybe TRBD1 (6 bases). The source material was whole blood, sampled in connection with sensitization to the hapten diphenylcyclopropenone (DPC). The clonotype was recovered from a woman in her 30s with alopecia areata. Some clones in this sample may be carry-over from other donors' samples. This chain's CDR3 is CASSLSTGTYNEQFF. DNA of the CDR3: TGTGCCAGCAGCTTGTCGACAGGCACCTACAATGAGCAGTTCTTC. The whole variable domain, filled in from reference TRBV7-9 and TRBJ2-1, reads DTGVSQNPRHKITKRGQNVTFRCDPISEHNRLYWYRQTLGQGPEFLTYFQNEAQLEKSRLLSDRFSAERPKGSFSTLEIQRTEQGDSAMYLCASSLSTGTYNEQFFGPGTRLTVL.